A selection of T cell receptor beta chains follows, all from one sample in a study of regulatory T cells in long-lasting Graves disease. TCRdb fed the multiplex PCR reads into MiXCR, producing one record per CDR3 protein. The sample has 400,000 to 600,000 distinct CDR3 sequences; about a fifth are singletons. Here the sequenced sample was peripheral blood mononuclear cells (PBMCs), taken when the disease was refractory, from a patient treated with antithyroid drugs. These receptors all come from a female donor with Graves disease. The CDR3 runs from the conserved cysteine through the conserved F or W. The D gene is left open where the match is weak. Only part of the rows carry a size: once, few, many, or a class if the clone is expanded.

D: .
J: TRBJ2-3
size: .
V: TRBV12-3/TRBV12-4
CDR3: CASSRAGDAGDDTQYF
DNA: TGTGCCAGCAGCCGTGCAGGGGACGCTGGGGACGATACGCAGTATTTT

D: .
J: TRBJ1-4
size: .
V: TRBV3-1
CDR3: CASSLRGERGKLFF
DNA: TGTGCCAGCAGCCTCCGGGGGGAAAGGGGAAAACTGTTTTTT

D: TRBD1
J: TRBJ1-2
size: many
V: TRBV3-1
CDR3: CASSQLTGGGSYTF
DNA: TGTGCCAGCAGCCAACTCACAGGGGGCGGTTCCTACACCTTC

D: .
J: TRBJ1-1
size: .
V: TRBV29-1
CDR3: CSVEGVLGHMNTEAFF
DNA: TGCAGCGTTGAAGGAGTCCTGGGGCATATGAACACTGAAGCTTTCTTT

D: .
J: TRBJ2-1
size: .
V: TRBV20-1
CDR3: CSSQALPPYNEQFF
DNA: TGCAGCTCCCAGGCCTTACCTCCCTACAATGAGCAGTTCTTC

D: TRBD2
J: TRBJ2-1
size: few
V: TRBV29-1
CDR3: CSVETSGPSYNEQFF
DNA: TGCAGCGTGGAGACTAGCGGACCCTCCTACAATGAGCAGTTCTTC

D: TRBD1
J: TRBJ1-6
size: many
V: TRBV6-1
CDR3: CASSRGQGSSPLHF
DNA: TGTGCCAGCAGTAGAGGACAGGGCAGTTCACCCCTCCACTTT

D: .
J: TRBJ1-2
size: .
V: TRBV19
CDR3: CASSFIDSNYGYTF
DNA: TGTGCCAGTAGTTTCATTGATTCTAACTATGGCTACACCTTC

D: TRBD1
J: TRBJ1-1
size: many
V: TRBV30
CDR3: CAWSVNRGEAFF
DNA: TGTGCCTGGAGTGTAAACAGGGGTGAAGCTTTCTTT

D: TRBD1
J: TRBJ1-1
size: many
V: TRBV20-1
CDR3: CSVSDRESTEAFF
DNA: TGCAGTGTTTCGGACAGGGAGAGCACTGAAGCTTTCTTT

D: .
J: TRBJ2-7
size: .
V: TRBV7-6
CDR3: CASSLGSRMTSYEQYF
DNA: TGTGCCAGCAGCTTAGGGTCGAGGATGACCTCCTACGAGCAGTACTTC

D: TRBD1
J: TRBJ1-1
size: many
V: TRBV3-1
CDR3: CASSQGTGRGTEAFF
DNA: TGTGCCAGCAGCCAAGGGACAGGGCGAGGCACTGAAGCTTTCTTT

D: TRBD1
J: TRBJ2-7
size: .
V: TRBV6-5
CDR3: CASSFKTGEEYF
DNA: TGTGCCAGCAGTTTCAAGACAGGGGAGGAGTACTTC

D: TRBD2
J: TRBJ2-5
size: once
V: TRBV20-1
CDR3: CSARGLAGWYQETQYF
DNA: TGCAGTGCGCGGGGACTAGCGGGTTGGTACCAAGAGACCCAGTACTTC

D: TRBD1
J: TRBJ2-5
size: many
V: TRBV2
CDR3: CASNLDRAETQYF
DNA: TGTGCCAGCAACTTAGACAGGGCTGAGACCCAGTACTTC

D: .
J: TRBJ1-1
size: few
V: TRBV6-1
CDR3: CASSEAGAERGEAFF
DNA: TGTGCCAGCAGTGAAGCGGGGGCCGAGAGGGGAGAAGCTTTCTTT

D: TRBD1
J: TRBJ2-2
size: many
V: TRBV10-1
CDR3: CASSLGTGVNTGELFF
DNA: TGCGCCAGCAGCCTCGGGACAGGGGTGAACACCGGGGAGCTGTTTTTT

D: .
J: TRBJ1-2
size: few
V: TRBV28
CDR3: CASSLATALVDYYGYTF
DNA: TGTGCCAGCAGTTTAGCAACAGCCCTGGTGGACTACTATGGCTACACCTTC

D: .
J: TRBJ2-4
size: many
V: TRBV12-3/TRBV12-4
CDR3: CASSGNIQYF
DNA: TGTGCCAGCAGTGGCAACATTCAGTACTTC

D: .
J: TRBJ1-3
size: .
V: TRBV7-9
CDR3: CASSFDSLAPGNTIYF
DNA: TGTGCCAGCAGCTTTGACAGTCTAGCCCCTGGAAACACCATATATTTT

D: .
J: TRBJ2-2
size: .
V: TRBV11-2
CDR3: CASSLSLTGELFF
DNA: TGTGCCAGCAGCTTAAGTCTCACCGGGGAGCTGTTTTTT

D: .
J: TRBJ2-7
size: few
V: TRBV9
CDR3: CASSGGTHGTYEQYF
DNA: TGTGCCAGCAGCGGTGGGACCCATGGGACTTACGAGCAGTACTTC

D: .
J: TRBJ2-3
size: .
V: TRBV7-9
CDR3: CASSLPLNTDTQYF
DNA: TGTGCCAGCAGCTTACCCCTAAACACAGATACGCAGTATTTT